This T cell receptor (beta chain) appears in the sequencing data of a study of early T cells in non-severe SARS-CoV-2 infection. Study at large: Alpha and beta chains were unpaired, from unsorted whole-blood bulk RNA.

In TCRdb, the 5' RACE reads were re-called with MiXCR into one record per CDR3 protein. The data contain 40,000 to 50,000 distinct CDR3 sequences, under 15% of them singletons. The germline V gene has CDR1 SGHRS and CDR2 YFSETQ. J lost 4 bases, V lost 4 bases, and 5 bases had no gene match. The CDR3 totals 14 residues. The receptor comes from an adult who was a healthcare worker with PCR-confirmed SARS-CoV-2 infection or an uninfected control (not recorded which). The rearrangement joins TRBV5-1 to TRBJ1-1; the match to TRBD1 covers 9 bases. The sequencing input was whole blood. CDR3 coding DNA: TGCGCCAGCAGCCCGGACAGGGGTATCACTGAAGCTTTCTTT. It specifies CASSPDRGITEAFF.